This note documents a single TCR beta chain sequence. This sample stems from a study of cytomegalovirus exposure and HLA in healthy donors. V dropped 3 bases and J dropped 9 bases, with 18 bases sitting between them. CDR3 length: 14 amino acids. The germline CDR1 and CDR2 sequences are SEHNR and FQNEAQ (reference sequence). Everyone who donated was a healthy bone marrow donor. These donors counted as nominally healthy when sampled, but unrecorded immune exposures were likely. The PCR ran on 60 Vbeta and 13 Jbeta primers. The data were produced by immunoSEQ multiplex PCR, yet TCRdb's version contains in-frame clones alone and is incomplete. The sample consists of about 270,000 clones, around 86% of them appearing once.

The sample comprised PBMCs. The sequence was collected from a man aged 35 to 55 in good health and CMV-seropositive. V and J are TRBV7-9 and TRBJ2-7; D possibly corresponds to TRBD1 (5 bases). Here the CDR3 DNA reads TGTGCCAGCAGCTTTGGGAAAGGACAAGGCGGGCAGTACTTC. Amino acid sequence: CASSFGKGQGGQYF.